The present TCR beta chain was sequenced within a study of graft-versus-host responses after intestinal transplantation (dated by TCRdb to 2020 to 2023). Regarding the research as a whole: The transplants that recipients received were multivisceral, liver-intestinal, or isolated intestinal. All recipients received anti-thymocyte globulin induction followed by maintenance tacrolimus and steroids for roughly 3 years. Graft-versus-host and host-versus-graft alloreactive T cell clones were tracked in the graft, circulation and bone marrow after intestinal transplantation using bulk TCR-beta CDR3 sequencing. To identify alloreactive clones, pre-transplant mixed lymphocyte reaction products were sequenced and then compared with unstimulated pre-transplant donor and recipient T cells. Of the roughly 24 intestinal transplant recipients enrolled in the cohort, one of whom was a retransplant, a few patients without pretransplant specimens were excluded. A peak of at least 4% donor T cells among recipient peripheral blood mononuclear cells was the definition used for donor T cell macrochimerism. Instead of going to the commercial service, samples from three later patients were sequenced in-house on an Illumina MiSeq and processed with MiXCR. The paper as a whole reports these results and caveats: Conclusions were limited by the relatively low number and heterogeneity of intestinal transplant patients. Early after transplant, peak levels of circulating GvH clones were found to be associated with declines in HvG clones. Patients with donor T cell macrochimerism had high GvH to HvG T cell clonal ratios in their allografts. GvH clones were detected in recipient bone marrow, and some appeared earlier in ileal mucosa or blood, consistent with an intestinal mucosal origin.

This specimen's time point label, interpreted: cells obtained before transplantation from donor or recipient. CD3+CD4+ and CD3+CD8+ populations were FACS-sorted from unstimulated pre-transplant donor and recipient cells taken from spleen or lymph nodes. A note on this clone: The clone's antigen remains unknown. The input lacks base qualities; no much larger clone sits a single base away.

The library was built by means of the immunoSEQ multiplex PCR assay. For most patients, genomic DNA was isolated using the Qiagen DNeasy Blood and Tissue Kit and was shipped frozen to Adaptive Biotechnologies for TCR sequencing. Adaptive Biotechnologies carried out high-throughput TCR-beta CDR3 sequencing of genomic DNA for most patients. The authors processed their data as follows. Adaptive's ImmunoSEQ software was the source of the TCR sequencing data for 15 to 20 patients, while three other patients were processed with MiXCR and VDJtools. To correct CD4 versus CD8 sorting errors, any sequence found in both subsets at a frequency ratio below 5:1 was removed. CDR3 nucleotide sequences shared between donor and recipient were removed because the origin of such sequences could not be assigned. To count as alloreactive, a clone needed at least 2-fold expansion over unstimulated cells and a minimum CFSE-low frequency of 0.002% (template counts) or 0.001% (read counts). Clones detected in sequenced pre-transplant spleen, lymph node, or MLR CFSE-low populations of the donor or recipient were defined as mappable. Cumulative frequency of alloreactive clones was calculated as a percentage of all sequences weighted by copy number. In its TCRdb copy, this immuneACCESS table keeps in-frame sequences only and misses some clones. Where compared with another copy, unresolved V genes explain less than half of these, and the others have no known cause. V and J calls and clone size come straight from that table; D and trimming were deduced from the DNA. A total of about 39,000 clones appear in this sample, about 95% of them only once. The ten top clones hold less than 0.25% of the sample.

The TCR comes from a human donor who was the organ donor for an intestinal transplant. Sequenced material: unstimulated CD8+ T cells sorted from spleen or lymph node cells, taken before transplant.

CDR3 loop: CASSHSEGTEAFF. The DNA sequence follows: TGTGCCAGCAGCCACTCAGAGGGGACTGAAGCTTTCTTT. In this chain, TRBV4-2 is recombined with TRBJ1-1; TRBD1 might be the D gene, on 5 matching bases. V lost 3 bases and J lost 5 bases; the stretch between them is 10 bases long. The CDR3, cysteine through phenylalanine, is 13 amino acids long. The retained sequence is limited to the CDR3, 39 bases, with the frame set at the first base. The germline V gene provides CDR1 LGHNA and CDR2 YNFKEQ.